Reported below is one T cell receptor beta chain. This sample is drawn from a study of T cells in Graves' hyperthyroidism and ophthalmopathy. RNA transcripts served as the template for amplifying TCR beta CDR3 regions. First-round RT-PCR targeting the TCR CDR3 was performed with the HTBI primer set. TCRdb itself ran the multiplex PCR reads through MiXCR, one entry per CDR3 protein. The sample gives roughly 500,000 distinct CDR3 sequences, about 46% of which show up once; about 45% is in the top ten. Uncontrolled infections, other autoimmune diseases, pregnancy or lactation led to exclusion of patients. The germline gives CDR1 MDHEN, CDR2 SYDVKM. V shed 6 bases and J 6 bases; nucleotides not matched to a gene: 7. This CDR3 is built from 14 residues.

V is TRBV28 and J is TRBJ2-7, with 11 positions matching TRBD1. Input material: peripheral blood or thyroid tissue (not recorded which). The clonotype comes from an adult woman with Graves' disease, either hyperthyroidism or ophthalmopathy (not recorded which). Here the CDR3 DNA reads TGTGCCAGCAGCCTATGGGACAGGGGGTCCGAGCAGTACTTC. Its protein product is CASSLWDRGSEQYF.